The T cell receptor beta chain under discussion was sequenced for a study of T cells of healthy individuals. This clonotype has ten or more counts. Via MiXCR, TCRdb re-called the 5' RACE reads, giving one row per CDR3 protein. The data contain nearly 100,000 distinct CDR3 sequences, roughly a sixth of them singletons. Trimming took off 2 bases at V and 4 bases at J, with 15 bases between the two ends. Germline V gene lookup returns CDR1 SGHRS and CDR2 YFSETQ. The CDR3 runs 15 residues. This receptor was taken from a human donor in good health. The gene calls are TRBV5-1 and TRBJ1-1; possibly TRBD1 for D (5 bases). In DNA form, the CDR3 reads TGCGCCAGCAGCTTCGGGCCCCGGACATCCACTGAAGCTTTCTTT. The encoded protein is CASSFGPRTSTEAFF.